One and the same sample provided the 18 T cell receptor beta chains below, sequenced in a study of CD8+CD57+ T cells in acquired aplastic anemia. For CDR3 and TCR beta VDJ profiling, genomic DNA was the template used. TCRdb analysed the reads with MiXCR anew, one entry per CDR3 protein. The sample lists under 200,000 distinct CDR3 sequences; less than 50% were seen once. Sequencing involved patients with CD8+CD57+ cell expansion previously shown by flow cytometry. The sequencing input was sorted CD4+, CD8+, or CD8+CD57+ T cells (not recorded which) from PBMCs. The receptor set was obtained from a human donor with aplastic anemia.

This clonotype was seen repeatedly, ten times or more. The junction departs from germline at one end; a sequencing error may be responsible. The V gene is TRBV5-1, the J gene TRBJ2-2; no clear D. Germline CDR1 and CDR2: SGHRS and YFSETQ. The CDR3 has 11 residues. The CDR3: CASSDPGELFF. CDR3 coding DNA: TGTGCCAGCAGTGATCCCGGGGAGCTGTTTTTT.

This clonotype was recorded at least ten times. This sequence joins TRBV7-9 and TRBJ1-2, with 7 bases that match TRBD1. This CDR3 is built from 12 residues. CDR1 is SEHNR and CDR2 is FQNEAQ in the germline V gene (reference sequence). J lost 5 bases, V lost 6 bases, and 3 bases had no gene match. The CDR3 reads CASSSTGYGYTF. The CDR3 nucleotides are TGTGCCAGCAGTTCGACAGGGTATGGCTACACCTTC.

As concerns this clonotype: This clone may be a read error of a much larger clone one base away. The J gene is TRBJ1-4, the V gene TRBV11-2; TRBD1 might be the D (6 bases). Looked up from germline, CDR1 is SGHAT and CDR2 is FQNNGV. Trimming stripped 5 bases from V and 8 bases from J, with 21 bases between. The CDR3 sequence is 16 residues long. For the CDR3, the DNA is TGTGCCAGCAGCCGTTCCGGGGGACAAGGCCCAGAAAAACTGTTTTTT. It encodes CASSRSGGQGPEKLFF.

This chain uses TRBV2 with TRBJ1-1; D is possibly TRBD1 (5 bases). Germline lookup yields CDR1 SNHLY and CDR2 FYNNEI. CDR3 size: 12 residues. Trimming pared 4 bases from V and 11 bases from J, leaving 14 bases between. The CDR3 DNA reads TGTGCCAGCAGTGTGTCTGGGGGGAGGGCTTTCTTT. Translation gives CASSVSGGRAFF.

The chain couples TRBV20-1 to TRBJ2-1; TRBD2 aligns across 10 bases. Germline-derived CDR1 and CDR2 are DFQATT and SNEGSKA (reference sequence). The ends lost 3 bases at V and 8 bases at J; junction bases unmatched: 7. This CDR3 contains 14 residues. CDR3 sequence: CSASLAGARHEQFF. Written as DNA, the CDR3 is TGCAGTGCTAGTCTAGCGGGAGCCAGGCATGAGCAGTTCTTC.

For this clonotype: A much larger clone differs by one base, so this may be a read error. V usage is TRBV5-1 and J usage is TRBJ1-5; D call uncertain. The V gene lost 4 bases and the J gene lost 1 base, with 15 bases spanning the gap. The CDR3 has 16 residues. Germline lookup yields CDR1 SGHRS and CDR2 YFSETQ. This CDR3 reads CASSRPRGCSNQPQHF. The CDR3 nucleotides are TGCGCCAGCAGCCGCCCCCGGGGTTGCAGCAATCAGCCCCAGCATTTT.

This clonotype was detected ten times or more. The chain couples TRBV11-2 to TRBJ1-6; 10 positions agree with TRBD1. The CDR3 length is 16 residues. J was trimmed by 10 bases and V by 5 bases; bases with no gene match: 11. The germline gives CDR1 SGHAT, CDR2 FQNNGV. CDR3 residues: CASSKRDRGLGSPLHF. Here the CDR3 DNA reads TGTGCCAGCAGCAAAAGGGACAGGGGCCTAGGATCACCCCTCCACTTT.

This clonotype came up a few times. The V and J genes are TRBV20-1 and TRBJ1-2; D remains unclear. Looked up from germline, CDR1 is DFQATT and CDR2 is SNEGSKA (reference sequence). The V end lost 7 bases, the J end lost 5 bases, and 26 bases lay between the germline ends. The CDR3 is 16 amino acids. The CDR3 spells CSDSSLSALSPYGYTF. Here the CDR3 DNA reads TGCAGTGATTCATCGCTTAGCGCCCTATCTCCTTATGGCTACACCTTC.

The V call is TRBV7-3, the J call TRBJ2-2, with D unresolved. Germline V gene lookup returns CDR1 SGHTA and CDR2 FQGTGA. The CDR3 sequence is 13 residues long. Trimming took off 8 bases at V and 5 bases at J, with 12 bases between the two ends. The CDR3 sequence: CASVHSSTGELFF. CDR3 DNA sequence: TGTGCCAGCGTGCACTCAAGTACCGGGGAGCTGTTTTTT.

This clonotype turned up a few times. This chain connects TRBV7-3 to TRBJ2-3, with TRBD2 as a possible D gene (5 bases). The ends were cut back, 5 bases at V and 3 bases at J, with 15 bases in the middle. Germline values: CDR1 SGHTA, CDR2 FQGTGA. The CDR3 totals 15 residues. The CDR3 here is CASSPGEGGTDTQYF. CDR3 sequence (DNA): TGTGCCAGCAGCCCGGGTGAGGGTGGGACAGATACGCAGTATTTT.

This clonotype was observed a few times. The genes are TRBV27 and TRBJ1-2, with TRBD1 as a possible D gene (5 bases). This CDR3 region has 16 residues. V was pared by 5 bases and J by 8 bases, with 24 bases between. From germline, CDR1 is MNHEY and CDR2 SMNVEV (reference sequence). CDR3 nucleotides: TGTGCCAGCAGTACGCGGCCAAGGGGCCCTATAGGCGGCTACACCTTC. It encodes CASSTRPRGPIGGYTF.

For this clonotype: Since a much larger clone is just one base distant, this may be a read error. CDR3 bases: TGTGCCAGCAGCTCCCCGCTACAGAACACTGAAGCTTTCTTT. This gives the protein CASSSPLQNTEAFF. The rearrangement links TRBV11-2 to TRBJ1-1; D not resolved. Between the trimmed V and J ends, which lost 4 bases and 1 base, there was a span of 10 bases. The CDR3 runs to 14 residues. Germline V gene sequence: CDR1 SGHAT, CDR2 FQNNGV.

This clonotype was counted at least ten times. This chain joins TRBV5-1 and TRBJ1-5, with a tentative D call TRBD1 (6 bases). Trimming pared 1 base from V and 5 bases from J, leaving 10 bases between. Looked up from germline, CDR1 is SGHRS and CDR2 is YFSETQ. This CDR3 region has 14 residues. The CDR3 sequence is CASSLLAGDQPQHF. CDR3 coding DNA: TGCGCCAGCAGCTTGTTGGCAGGGGATCAGCCCCAGCATTTT. Based on the CDR3 plus reference TRBV5-1 and TRBJ1-5, the full variable domain is KAGVTQTPRYLIKTRGQQVTLSCSPISGHRSVSWYQQTPGQGLQFLFEYFSETQRNKGNFPGRFSGRQFSNSRSEMNVSTLELGDSALYLCASSLLAGDQPQHFGDGTRLSIL.

This sequence joins TRBV7-9 and TRBJ1-5; D remains unclear. There are 12 residues in the CDR3. Germline V gene lookup returns CDR1 SEHNR and CDR2 FQNEAQ (reference sequence). Trimming removed 1 base from V and 6 bases from J, with 4 bases in between. DNA for the CDR3: TGTGCCAGCAGCTTAGGGAGTCAGCCCCAGCATTTT. Translated: CASSLGSQPQHF.

This clonotype was picked up many times. The chain's CDR3 is CASSGTSRIYTEAFF. The DNA of the CDR3 is TGTGCCAGCAGCGGGACTTCAAGGATATATACTGAAGCTTTCTTT. This chain uses TRBV5-5 with TRBJ1-1, with D perhaps matching TRBD1 (5 bases). CDR1 is SGHKS, CDR2 YYEKEE, per germline (reference sequence). The CDR3 length is 15 residues. V was pared by 4 bases and J by 5 bases, with 18 bases between.

On this clonotype itself: Given a much more abundant clone one base away, this may be a read error. The chain recombines TRBV6-2 or TRBV6-3 with TRBJ2-1; D may match TRBD1 or TRBD2 (7 bases each). The CDR3 extends over 17 amino acids. Germline lookup yields CDR1 MNHEY and CDR2 SVGEGT. The CDR3 spells CASSYWTGGSSYNEQLF. CDR3 nucleotides: TGTGCCAGCAGTTATTGGACAGGCGGGAGCTCCTACAATGAGCAGCTCTTC.

This clonotype occurred many times. J is TRBJ2-3 and V is TRBV4-1, with unresolved D. Looked up from germline, CDR1 is MGHRA and CDR2 is YSYEKL. This CDR3 is built from 14 residues. Trimming stripped 1 base from V and 5 bases from J, with 10 bases between. This chain's CDR3 is CASSQVAQLDTQYF. The CDR3 DNA is TGCGCCAGCAGCCAAGTGGCACAGTTAGATACGCAGTATTTT.

This chain uses TRBV24-1 with TRBJ2-1; the D gene is possibly TRBD2 (5 bases). Trimming took 4 bases from V and 8 from J, leaving 14 bases between them. CDR1 KGHDR and CDR2 SFDVKD come from the germline V gene. The CDR3 totals 14 residues. The CDR3 region is CATSDPSEGDEQFF. CDR3 sequence (DNA): TGTGCCACCAGTGACCCGAGCGAGGGCGATGAGCAGTTCTTC.